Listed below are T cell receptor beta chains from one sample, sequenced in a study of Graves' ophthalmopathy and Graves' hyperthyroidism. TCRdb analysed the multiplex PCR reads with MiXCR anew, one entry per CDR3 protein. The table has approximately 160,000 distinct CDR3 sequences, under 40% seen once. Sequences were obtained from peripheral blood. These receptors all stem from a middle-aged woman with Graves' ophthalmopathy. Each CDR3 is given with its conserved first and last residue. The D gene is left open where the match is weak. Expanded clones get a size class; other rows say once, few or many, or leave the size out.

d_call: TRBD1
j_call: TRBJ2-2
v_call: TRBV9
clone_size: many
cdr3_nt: TGTGCCAGCAGCACCGGGACAGGGGTAGGGGACACCGGGGAGCTGTTTTTT
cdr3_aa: CASSTGTGVGDTGELFF

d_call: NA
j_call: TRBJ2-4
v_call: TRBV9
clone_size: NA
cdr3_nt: TGTGCCAGCAGCTCCGGGACAGCCAAAAACATTCAGTACTTC
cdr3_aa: CASSSGTAKNIQYF

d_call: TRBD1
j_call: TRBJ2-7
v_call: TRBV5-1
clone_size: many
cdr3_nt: TGCGCCAGCAGCCCCCGGGACAGCTACGAGCAGTACTTC
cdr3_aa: CASSPRDSYEQYF

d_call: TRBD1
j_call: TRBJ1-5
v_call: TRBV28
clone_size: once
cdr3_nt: TGTGCCAGCAGCCGGGCAGGGGGCTTCGATAGCAATCAGCCCCAGCATTTT
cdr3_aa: CASSRAGGFDSNQPQHF

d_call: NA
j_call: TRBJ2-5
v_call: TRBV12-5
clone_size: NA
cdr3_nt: TGTGCTAGTGGTTGGGCTCAGCAAGAGACCCAGTACTTC
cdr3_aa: CASGWAQQETQYF

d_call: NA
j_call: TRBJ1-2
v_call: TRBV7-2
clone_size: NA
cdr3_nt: TGTGCCAGCAGCTTCTCCCCAGGGAGTGGCTACACCTTC
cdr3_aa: CASSFSPGSGYTF

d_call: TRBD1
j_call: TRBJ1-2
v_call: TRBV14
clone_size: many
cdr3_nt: TGTGCCAGCAGCCAAAAACCGGGACAGGGCCGCTATGGCTACACCTTC
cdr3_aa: CASSQKPGQGRYGYTF

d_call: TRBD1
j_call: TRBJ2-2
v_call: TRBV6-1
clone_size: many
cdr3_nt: TGTGCCAGCGGAGACAGGGGGCAATCGACCGGGGAGCTGTTTTTT
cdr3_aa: CASGDRGQSTGELFF

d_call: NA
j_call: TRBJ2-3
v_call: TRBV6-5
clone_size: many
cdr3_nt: TGTGCCAGCAGGGCCAGCGGGCTCACAGATACGCAGTATTTT
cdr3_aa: CASRASGLTDTQYF

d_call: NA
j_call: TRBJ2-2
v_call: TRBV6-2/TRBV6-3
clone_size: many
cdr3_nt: TGTGCCAGCAGCTTACAGGGTGCCCAGACCGGGGAGCTGTTTTTT
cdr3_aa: CASSLQGAQTGELFF

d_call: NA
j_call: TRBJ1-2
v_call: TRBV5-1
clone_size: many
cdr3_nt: TGCGCCAGCAGCTTGGAGGTGACCAATAACTATGGCTACACCTTC
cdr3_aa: CASSLEVTNNYGYTF

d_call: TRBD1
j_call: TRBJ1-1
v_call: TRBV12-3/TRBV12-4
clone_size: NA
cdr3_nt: TGTGCCAGCACCCTGCAGGGGGCATTGAACACTGAAGCTTTCTTT
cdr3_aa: CASTLQGALNTEAFF

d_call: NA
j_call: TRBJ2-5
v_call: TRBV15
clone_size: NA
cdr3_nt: TGTGCCACCAGCAGAGATCCAGGCCAGGTCGAGACCCAGTACTTC
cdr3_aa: CATSRDPGQVETQYF

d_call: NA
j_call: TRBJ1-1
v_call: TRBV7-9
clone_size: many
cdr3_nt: TGTGCCAGCAGCTTAGCCGGGACTGAAGCTTTCTTT
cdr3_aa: CASSLAGTEAFF

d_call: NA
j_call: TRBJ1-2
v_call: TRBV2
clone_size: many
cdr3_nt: TGTGCCAGCAGACCAACAGCCTTCTATGGCTACACCTTC
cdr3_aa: CASRPTAFYGYTF

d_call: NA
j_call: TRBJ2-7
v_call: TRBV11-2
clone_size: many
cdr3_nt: TGTGCCAGCAGCTTAGGCGCGGACAGCTCCTACGAGCAGTACTTC
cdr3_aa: CASSLGADSSYEQYF

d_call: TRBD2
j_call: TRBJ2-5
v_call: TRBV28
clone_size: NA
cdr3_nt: TGTGCCTCCTTTCCCGGCGGGAGGGCCCAAGAGACCCAGTACTTC
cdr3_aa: CASFPGGRAQETQYF

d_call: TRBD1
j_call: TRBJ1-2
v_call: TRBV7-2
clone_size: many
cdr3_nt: TGTGCCAGCAGCATGAATCAGGGGGCCTATGGCTACACCTTC
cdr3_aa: CASSMNQGAYGYTF